This is a list of T cell receptor beta chains from one sample in a study of breast tumors, draining lymph nodes, adjacent tissues. TCRdb reprocessed the multiplex PCR reads with MiXCR, giving one entry per CDR3 protein. The repertoire holds under 350,000 distinct CDR3 sequences, with about 33% as singletons. Specimen: axillary lymph node tissue. Source of these receptors: a female donor with breast cancer. Some clones in this sample may be carry-over from other donors' samples. The CDR3 runs from the conserved cysteine through the conserved F or W. The D gene is left open where the match is weak. Clone size is given for some rows only: seen once, a few or many times, or a class if the clone is expanded.

v_gene	d_gene	abundance	j_gene	CDR3nt	CDR3aa
TRBV2	.	many	TRBJ2-2	TGTGCCAGCAGTTGGACAGCGGGGCTGTTTTTT	CASSWTAGLFF
TRBV4-3	TRBD2	many	TRBJ2-1	TGCGCCAGCAGCCGCGGACCGGGACTAGCAATCGATGAGCAGTTCTTC	CASSRGPGLAIDEQFF
TRBV20-1	TRBD2	many	TRBJ2-3	TGCAGTGCTAAATCCCGGACTAGCGGGAGGGCAGCAGATACGCAGTATTTT	CSAKSRTSGRAADTQYF
TRBV20-1	TRBD1	many	TRBJ2-7	TGCAGTGCTAGACTTTGGGACAGGGGCTACGAGCAGTACTTC	CSARLWDRGYEQYF
TRBV7-3	.	many	TRBJ1-3	TGTGCCAGCAGCGCCGGACAGGGAAACACCATATATTTT	CASSAGQGNTIYF
TRBV7-2	TRBD1	.	TRBJ1-6	TGTGCCAGCAGCTTAGGGACAGGGGGCGCTGGGTCACCCCTCCACTTT	CASSLGTGGAGSPLHF
TRBV20-1	.	many	TRBJ1-2	TGCAGTGCCCCCGCGGGGGGTACGTTATTCTATGGCTACACCTTC	CSAPAGGTLFYGYTF
TRBV12-3/TRBV12-4	TRBD2	few	TRBJ2-3	TGTGCCAGCAGTTTCGCGCCTGGGGGGGGCACAGATACGCAGTATTTT	CASSFAPGGGTDTQYF
TRBV4-1	TRBD2	many	TRBJ2-2	TGCGCCAGCAGCCAAGGAGCGGGGTATGGGGCGCAGGAAACCGGGGAGCTGTTTTTT	CASSQGAGYGAQETGELFF
TRBV3-1	.	.	TRBJ2-3	TGTGCCAGCAGCCAAGACGGGGGACGGACCAATACGCAGTATTTT	CASSQDGGRTNTQYF
TRBV12-3/TRBV12-4	TRBD2	many	TRBJ2-7	TGTGCCAGCAGTTTGATAGTAGCGGGAGGGCACGAGCAGTACTTC	CASSLIVAGGHEQYF
TRBV10-3	.	many	TRBJ1-4	TGTGCCATCAGGCGGGGGGCCGGGGATGAAAAACTGTTTTTT	CAIRRGAGDEKLFF
TRBV19	.	.	TRBJ1-5	TGTGCCAGTAGTTTACAGGGAAACAGCAATCAGCCCCAGCGTTTT	CASSLQGNSNQPQRF
TRBV12-3/TRBV12-4	.	.	TRBJ2-3	TGTGCCAGCAGTTTCGCGGGACCCTTCTATACGCAGTATTTT	CASSFAGPFYTQYF
TRBV20-1	TRBD2	.	TRBJ2-5	TGCAGTGCTACTAGCGGACAAGAGACCCAGTACTTC	CSATSGQETQYF
TRBV6-6	TRBD1	many	TRBJ1-6	TGTGCCAGCAGAGGACAGGGAGATTCACCCCTCCACTTT	CASRGQGDSPLHF
TRBV20-1	TRBD1	.	TRBJ2-4	TGCAGTGCTAGAGATGGGACAGGGGGAGCCAAAAACATTCAGTACTTC	CSARDGTGGAKNIQYF
TRBV2	.	.	TRBJ2-7	TGTGCCAGCAGTGAAGCGGCAGGGCAGTACTTC	CASSEAAGQYF
TRBV19	.	.	TRBJ2-2	TGTGCCAGTAGAGGCAGGGGTCTCACCGGGGAGCTGTTTTTT	CASRGRGLTGELFF
TRBV11-2	.	many	TRBJ2-3	TGTGCCAGCATGGGGCTAGCCAACACAGATACGCAGTATTTT	CASMGLANTDTQYF
TRBV5-5	TRBD2	.	TRBJ2-1	TGTGCCAGCGGGGTGGGAGCGGGAGCTTACAATGAGCAGTTCTTC	CASGVGAGAYNEQFF
TRBV28	TRBD1	few	TRBJ1-2	TGTGCCAGCAGTTTACCGACCTCGACAGGGGAGGCCGGCTACACCTTC	CASSLPTSTGEAGYTF
TRBV5-4	TRBD1	.	TRBJ1-1	TGTGCCAGCAGCTTCGTGCAGGGGGCGCACGCTGAAGCTTTCTTT	CASSFVQGAHAEAFF
TRBV2	TRBD1	many	TRBJ2-3	TGTGCCAGCAGGGAGACAGGGACAGATACGCAGTATTTT	CASRETGTDTQYF
TRBV10-3	.	many	TRBJ1-5	TGTGCCATCAGTGAGGGGACCGCGACCGGCAATCAGCCCCAGCATTTT	CAISEGTATGNQPQHF
TRBV6-6	.	many	TRBJ2-1	TGTGCCAGCAGTCCCAGGGCCAATGAGCAGTTCTTC	CASSPRANEQFF
TRBV9	TRBD2	.	TRBJ2-5	TGTGCCAGCAGCATAGCGGGATCGGCAGATACGCAGTACTTC	CASSIAGSADTQYF
TRBV15	.	many	TRBJ2-7	TGTGCCACCAGCAGAGATCGGCCCAGTTCCTACGAGCAGTACTTC	CATSRDRPSSYEQYF
TRBV6-5	.	many	TRBJ2-7	TGTGCCAGCAGTTACTACCCCAGGATGGTCCACGAGCAGTACTTC	CASSYYPRMVHEQYF
TRBV9	.	.	TRBJ2-1	TGTGCCAGCAGCGCCCCCAAGACTAGGCTCTCCTACACTGAGCAGTTCTTC	CASSAPKTRLSYTEQFF
TRBV5-1	.	many	TRBJ1-2	TGCGCCAGCAGCCCCAGTCCGGGGGCCTCGGGTGGCTACACCTTC	CASSPSPGASGGYTF
TRBV19	.	many	TRBJ1-2	TGTGCCAGTAGTTCCCGGGGATCCAACTATGGCTACACCTTC	CASSSRGSNYGYTF
TRBV28	.	few	TRBJ1-5	TGTGCCAGCAGTTATGGACGGTCCAGGAGGGAGCCCCAGCATTTT	CASSYGRSRREPQHF
TRBV6-5	TRBD2	few	TRBJ2-7	TGTGCCAGCAGCGACGGGAGACTAGCGGGAACCGAGCAGTACTTC	CASSDGRLAGTEQYF
TRBV7-9	.	.	TRBJ2-7	TGTGCCAGCAGAAATTACAGCGACAAGGACTACGAGCAGTACTTC	CASRNYSDKDYEQYF
TRBV20-1	.	many	TRBJ1-2	TGCAGTGCCCAAATGGGGGGGGGAGATGGCTACACCTTC	CSAQMGGGDGYTF
TRBV11-3	.	once	TRBJ1-4	TGTGCCAGCAGCTTACGTGGGACGGGGAATGAAAAACTGTTTTTT	CASSLRGTGNEKLFF
TRBV5-6	.	.	TRBJ2-7	TGTGCCAGCAGCGGCCGGGACACTTTCTTC	CASSGRDTFF
TRBV5-1	TRBD1	many	TRBJ1-2	TGCGCCAGCAGTCCGGGACAGGGGACTGGCTACACCTTC	CASSPGQGTGYTF
TRBV19	.	many	TRBJ2-2	TGTGCCAGTAGTAAAACGAACACCGGGGAGCTGTTTTTT	CASSKTNTGELFF
TRBV9	TRBD1	many	TRBJ1-2	TGTGCCAGCAGCGTAGCTCCCTCGAGACAGGGAGACTATGGCTACACCTTC	CASSVAPSRQGDYGYTF
TRBV7-2	.	many	TRBJ2-2	TGTGCCAGCAGCTCGCGACGAGGGAACACCGGGGAGCTGTTTTTT	CASSSRRGNTGELFF